Given below is one T cell receptor (beta chain) in context. Its antigen is still unknown. The CDR3 length is 13 residues. Germline CDR1 is MNHEY and CDR2 is SVGAGI. Trimming pared 6 bases from V and 3 bases from J, leaving 11 bases between. The source of the sample is a study of T cells after posttransplantation cyclophosphamide. Study-wide results and limits: TRB overlap between skin or GI tissue T cells and blood was limited. Later blood repertoires were often dominated by clones from the donor CD8+ memory compartment.

Profiling relied on immunoSEQ multiplex PCR, and the TCRdb table lists in-frame clones only, not all of them. This table has tens of thousands of clones, over 85% appearing once. This chain joins TRBV6-5 and TRBJ1-2; no clear D gene. The sequencing input was PBMCs. The receptor comes from a woman aged 25 to 39 in good health and a related stem cell transplant donor. The CDR3 DNA is TGTGCCAGCAGCCTCGGGCAGTACTATGGCTACACCTTC. Translating gives CASSLGQYYGYTF.